Reported below is one T cell receptor (beta chain). Its matching antigen is unknown. At one end, the junction sequence differs from germline, possibly due to a read error. TCRbeta libraries were built with three rounds of nested PCR, modified from ARM-PCR. TCRdb re-derived calls from the multiplex PCR reads in MiXCR, one entry per CDR3 protein. The table lists around 66,000 distinct CDR3 sequences, approximately 73% of them singletons. No cell sorting was done before RNA was extracted from the tissue. Between August and November 2014, newly diagnosed, chemotherapy-naive lung cancer patients underwent thoracic surgery in China. This CDR3 contains 14 residues. Germline CDR1 SGHAT, CDR2 FQDESV (reference sequence). The sample comes from a study of tumor and adjacent non-tumor tissue in lung cancer. The study's findings and limits: Compared with tumor, normal lung showed significantly lower TCR diversity. Patients with more diverse tumor TCRs had worse survival. Normal lung showed higher cumulative top 100 clone frequency than tumor.

The TCR originated in a man aged 60 to 69 with non-small cell lung cancer. The sample consisted of lung tumor tissue. The gene calls are TRBV11-1 and TRBJ2-2, with D perhaps matching TRBD2 (5 bases). CDR3 bases: TGTGCCAGCAGCTATACTAGTGGCACCGAGGACCTGTGTTTT. Translated: CASSYTSGTEDLCF.